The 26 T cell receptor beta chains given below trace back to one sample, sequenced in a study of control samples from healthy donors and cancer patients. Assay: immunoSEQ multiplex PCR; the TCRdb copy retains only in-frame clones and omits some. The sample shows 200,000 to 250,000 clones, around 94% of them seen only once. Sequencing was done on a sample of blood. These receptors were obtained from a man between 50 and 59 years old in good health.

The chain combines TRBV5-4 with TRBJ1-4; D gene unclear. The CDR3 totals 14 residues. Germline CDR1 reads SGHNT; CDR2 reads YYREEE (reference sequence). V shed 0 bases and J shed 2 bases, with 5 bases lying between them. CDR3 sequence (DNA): TGTGCCAGCAGCTTGGTAGGGACTAATGAAAAACTGTTTTTT. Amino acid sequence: CASSLVGTNEKLFF. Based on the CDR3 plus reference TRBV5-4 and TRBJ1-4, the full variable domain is ETGVTQSPTHLIKTRGQQVTLRCSSQSGHNTVSWYQQALGQGPQFIFQYYREEENGRGNFPPRFSGLQFPNYSSELNVNALELDDSALYLCASSLVGTNEKLFFGSGTQLSVL.

The CDR3 DNA is TGTGCCACCAGTGACCGGACAGGGGGAGGCTACACCTTC. Protein: CATSDRTGGGYTF. This chain links TRBV24-1 with TRBJ1-2, with 10 bases fitting TRBD1. V dropped 4 bases and J dropped 8; count of bases not matched to a gene: 3. In germline, CDR1 is KGHDR, CDR2 SFDVKD. The CDR3 totals 13 residues.

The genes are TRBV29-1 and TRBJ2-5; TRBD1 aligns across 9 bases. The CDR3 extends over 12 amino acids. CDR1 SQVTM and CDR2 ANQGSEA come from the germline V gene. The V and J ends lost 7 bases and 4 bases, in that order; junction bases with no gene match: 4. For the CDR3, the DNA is TGCAGCGCTCAACAGGGGGCAGAGACCCAGTACTTC. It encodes CSAQQGAETQYF.

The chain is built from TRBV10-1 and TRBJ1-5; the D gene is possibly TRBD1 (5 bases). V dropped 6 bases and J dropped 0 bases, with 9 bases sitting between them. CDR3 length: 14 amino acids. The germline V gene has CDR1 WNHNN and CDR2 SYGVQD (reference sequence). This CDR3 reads CASRGTDSNQPQHF. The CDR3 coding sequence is TGCGCCAGCAGGGGGACGGATAGCAATCAGCCCCAGCATTTT.

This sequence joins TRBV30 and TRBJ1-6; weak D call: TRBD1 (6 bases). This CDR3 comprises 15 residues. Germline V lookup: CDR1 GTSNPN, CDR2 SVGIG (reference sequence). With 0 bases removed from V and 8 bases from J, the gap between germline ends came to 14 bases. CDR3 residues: CAWSVSGAGDSPLHF. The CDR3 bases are TGTGCCTGGAGTGTCTCGGGGGCAGGGGATTCACCCCTCCACTTT.

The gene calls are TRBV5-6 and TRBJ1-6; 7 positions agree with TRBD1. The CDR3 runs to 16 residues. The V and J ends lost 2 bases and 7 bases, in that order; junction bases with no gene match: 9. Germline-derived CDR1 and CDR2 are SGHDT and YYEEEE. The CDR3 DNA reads TGTGCCAGCAGCTTTTCCGGGGACAGCTGGAATTCACCCCTCCACTTT. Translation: CASSFSGDSWNSPLHF.

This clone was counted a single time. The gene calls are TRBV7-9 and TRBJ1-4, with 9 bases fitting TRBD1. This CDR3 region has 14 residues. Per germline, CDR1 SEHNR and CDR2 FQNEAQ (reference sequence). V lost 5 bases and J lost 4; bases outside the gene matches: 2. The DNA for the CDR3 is TGTGCCAGCAGCGGGACAGGGCTTAATGAAAAACTGTTTTTT. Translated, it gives CASSGTGLNEKLFF.

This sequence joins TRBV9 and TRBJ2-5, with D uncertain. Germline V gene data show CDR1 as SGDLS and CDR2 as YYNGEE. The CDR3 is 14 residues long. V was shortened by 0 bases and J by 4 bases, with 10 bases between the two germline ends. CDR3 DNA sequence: TGTGCCAGCAGCGTAGTGGGGTCGCCAGAGACCCAGTACTTC. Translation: CASSVVGSPETQYF.

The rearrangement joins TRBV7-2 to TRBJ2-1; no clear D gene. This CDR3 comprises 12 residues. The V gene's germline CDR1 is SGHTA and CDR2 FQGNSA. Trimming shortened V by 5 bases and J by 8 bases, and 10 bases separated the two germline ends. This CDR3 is CASSPLPDEQFF. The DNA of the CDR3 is TGTGCCAGCAGCCCCCTACCGGATGAGCAGTTCTTC.

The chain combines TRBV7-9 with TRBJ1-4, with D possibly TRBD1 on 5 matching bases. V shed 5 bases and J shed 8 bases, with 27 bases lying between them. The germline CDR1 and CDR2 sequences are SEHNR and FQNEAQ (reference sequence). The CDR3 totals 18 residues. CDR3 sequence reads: CASSPPRGLGSGREKLFF. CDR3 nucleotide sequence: TGTGCCAGCAGCCCCCCCCGGGGCCTTGGGAGCGGTCGAGAAAAACTGTTTTTT.

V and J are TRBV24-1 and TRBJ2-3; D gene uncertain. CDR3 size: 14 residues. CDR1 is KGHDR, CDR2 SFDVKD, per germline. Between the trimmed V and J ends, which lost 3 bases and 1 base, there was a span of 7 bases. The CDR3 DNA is TGTGCCACCAGTGATCCGCGAGGCACAGATACGCAGTATTTT. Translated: CATSDPRGTDTQYF.

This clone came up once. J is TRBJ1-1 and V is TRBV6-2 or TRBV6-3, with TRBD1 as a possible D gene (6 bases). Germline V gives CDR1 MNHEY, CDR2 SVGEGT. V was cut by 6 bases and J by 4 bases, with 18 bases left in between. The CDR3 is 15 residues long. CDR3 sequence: CASSLQGIEVTEAFF. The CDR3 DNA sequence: TGTGCCAGCAGCCTACAGGGTATAGAGGTCACTGAAGCTTTCTTT.

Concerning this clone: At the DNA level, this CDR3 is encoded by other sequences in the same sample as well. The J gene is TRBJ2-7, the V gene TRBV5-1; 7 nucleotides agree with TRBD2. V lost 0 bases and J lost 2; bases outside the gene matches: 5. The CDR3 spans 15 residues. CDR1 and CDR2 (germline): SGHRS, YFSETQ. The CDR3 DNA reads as TGCGCCAGCAGCTTGGCGGGCGGGGGAACCTACGAGCAGTACTTC. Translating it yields CASSLAGGGTYEQYF. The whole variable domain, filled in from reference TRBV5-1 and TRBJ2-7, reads KAGVTQTPRYLIKTRGQQVTLSCSPISGHRSVSWYQQTPGQGLQFLFEYFSETQRNKGNFPGRFSGRQFSNSRSEMNVSTLELGDSALYLCASSLAGGGTYEQYFGPGTRLTVT.

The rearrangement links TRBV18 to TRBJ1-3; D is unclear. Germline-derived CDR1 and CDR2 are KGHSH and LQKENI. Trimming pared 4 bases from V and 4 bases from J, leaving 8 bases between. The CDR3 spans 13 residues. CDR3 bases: TGTGCCAGCTCACTGCCGGGGGGAAACACCATATATTTT. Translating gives CASSLPGGNTIYF.

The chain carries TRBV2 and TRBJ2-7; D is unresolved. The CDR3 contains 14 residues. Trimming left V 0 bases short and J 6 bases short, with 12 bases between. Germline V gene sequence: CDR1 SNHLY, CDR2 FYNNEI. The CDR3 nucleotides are TGTGCCAGCAGTGAAGCGGGTCCCCTCTCCGAGCAGTACTTC. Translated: CASSEAGPLSEQYF. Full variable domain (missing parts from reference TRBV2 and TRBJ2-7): EPEVTQTPSHQVTQMGQEVILRCVPISNHLYFYWYRQILGQKVEFLVSFYNNEISEKSEIFDDQFSVERPDGSNFTLKIRSTKLEDSAMYFCASSEAGPLSEQYFGPGTRLTVT.

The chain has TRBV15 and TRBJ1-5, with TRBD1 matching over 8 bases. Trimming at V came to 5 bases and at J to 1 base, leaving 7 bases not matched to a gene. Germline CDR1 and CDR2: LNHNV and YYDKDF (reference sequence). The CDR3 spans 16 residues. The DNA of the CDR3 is TGTGCCACCAGCGGGGAGACAGGGGTAAGCAATCAGCCCCAGCATTTT. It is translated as CATSGETGVSNQPQHF.

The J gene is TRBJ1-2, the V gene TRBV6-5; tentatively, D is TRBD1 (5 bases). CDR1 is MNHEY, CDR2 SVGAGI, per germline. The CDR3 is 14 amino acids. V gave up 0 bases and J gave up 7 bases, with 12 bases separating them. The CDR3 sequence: CASSYSGQFPGYTF. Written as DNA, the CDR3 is TGTGCCAGCAGTTACTCGGGGCAATTCCCTGGCTACACCTTC.

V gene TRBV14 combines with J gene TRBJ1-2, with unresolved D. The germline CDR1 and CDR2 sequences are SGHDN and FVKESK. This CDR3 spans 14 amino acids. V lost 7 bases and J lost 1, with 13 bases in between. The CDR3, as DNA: TGTGCCAGCATAGGGCATCCCCATAACTATGGCTACACCTTC. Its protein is CASIGHPHNYGYTF.

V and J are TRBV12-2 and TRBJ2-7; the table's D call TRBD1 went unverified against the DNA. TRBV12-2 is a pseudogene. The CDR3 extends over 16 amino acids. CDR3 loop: CASRTLTGGPTYEQYV. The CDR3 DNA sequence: TGTGCAAGTCGCACCCTGACAGGAGGCCCCACCTACGAGCAGTACGTC.

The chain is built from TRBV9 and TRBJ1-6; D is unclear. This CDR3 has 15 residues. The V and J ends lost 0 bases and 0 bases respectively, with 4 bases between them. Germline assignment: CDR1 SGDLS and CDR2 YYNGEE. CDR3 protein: CASSVESSYNSPLHF. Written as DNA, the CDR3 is TGTGCCAGCAGCGTAGAGAGCTCCTATAATTCACCCCTCCACTTT. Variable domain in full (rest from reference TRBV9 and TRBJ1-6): DSGVTQTPKHLITATGQRVTLRCSPRSGDLSVYWYQQSLDQGLQFLIQYYNGEERAKGNILERFSAQQFPDLHSELNLSSLELGDSALYFCASSVESSYNSPLHFGNGTRLTVT.

The CDR3 spells CASSAHETQYF. CDR3 nucleotides: TGCGCCAGCAGCGCCCACGAGACCCAGTACTTC. The chain has TRBV10-2 and TRBJ2-5; D is undetermined. The CDR3 totals 11 residues. The V end was cut by 6 bases, the J end by 5 bases, with 7 bases between. CDR1 WSHSY and CDR2 SAAADI come from the germline V gene.

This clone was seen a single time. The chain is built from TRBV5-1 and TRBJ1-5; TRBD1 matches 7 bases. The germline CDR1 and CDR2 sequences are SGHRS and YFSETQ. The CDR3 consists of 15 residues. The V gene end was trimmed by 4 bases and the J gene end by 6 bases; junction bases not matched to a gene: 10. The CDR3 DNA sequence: TGCGCCAGCAGCATTACAGGGGAAACCTTTCAGCCCCAGCATTTT. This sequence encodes CASSITGETFQPQHF.

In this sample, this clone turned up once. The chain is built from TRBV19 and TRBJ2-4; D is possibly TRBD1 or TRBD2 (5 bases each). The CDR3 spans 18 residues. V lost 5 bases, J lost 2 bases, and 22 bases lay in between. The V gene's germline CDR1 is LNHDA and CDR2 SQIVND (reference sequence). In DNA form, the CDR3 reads TGTGCCAGTAGTCCCTCCGGGACCGCAGTAGCCCCCAAAAACATTCAGTACTTC. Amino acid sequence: CASSPSGTAVAPKNIQYF. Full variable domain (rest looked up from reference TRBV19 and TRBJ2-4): DGGITQSPKYLFRKEGQNVTLSCEQNLNHDAMYWYRQDPGQGLRLIYYSQIVNDFQKGDIAEGYSVSREKKESFPLTVTSAQKNPTAFYLCASSPSGTAVAPKNIQYFGAGTRLSVL.

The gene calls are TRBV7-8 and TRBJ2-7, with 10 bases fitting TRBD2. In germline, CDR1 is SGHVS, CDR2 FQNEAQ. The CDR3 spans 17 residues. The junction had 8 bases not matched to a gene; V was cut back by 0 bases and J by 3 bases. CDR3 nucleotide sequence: TGTGCCAGCAGCTTAGCGTCGGCACTAGCGGGGAACTACGAGCAGTACTTC. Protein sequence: CASSLASALAGNYEQYF.

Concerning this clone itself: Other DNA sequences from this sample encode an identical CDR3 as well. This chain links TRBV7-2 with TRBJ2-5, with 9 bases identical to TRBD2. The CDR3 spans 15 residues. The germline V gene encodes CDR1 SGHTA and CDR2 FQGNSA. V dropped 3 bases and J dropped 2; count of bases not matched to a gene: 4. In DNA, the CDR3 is TGTGCCAGCAGCTTCCAGCGGGGGGAGCAAGAGACCCAGTACTTC. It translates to CASSFQRGEQETQYF.

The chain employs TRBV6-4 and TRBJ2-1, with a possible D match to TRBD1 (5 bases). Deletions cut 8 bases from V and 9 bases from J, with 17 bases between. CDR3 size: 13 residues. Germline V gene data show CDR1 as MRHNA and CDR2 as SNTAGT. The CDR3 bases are TGTGCCAGCGCCTATTCAGGGTCAGGTGAGCAGTTCTTC. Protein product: CASAYSGSGEQFF.